This T cell receptor (beta chain) was sequenced in a study of regulatory T cells in long-lasting Graves disease. Relying on iRepertoire HTBI primers and Arm-PCR of CDR3 regions, the team built TCR beta libraries. TCRdb reprocessed the multiplex PCR reads with MiXCR, giving one entry per CDR3 protein. The sample has about half a million distinct CDR3 sequences, about 20% seen once. This clonotype was counted at least ten times. What it recognizes is unknown. Whole-study results and caveats: When disease was persistent, TRBV28, TRBJ1-2 and TRBJ2-5 were the favored segments.

Trimming cost V 2 bases and J 6 bases, with 11 bases left between them. The CDR3 length is 13 residues. CDR1 and CDR2 from the germline V gene are DFQATT and SNEGSKA (reference sequence). Time point given: persistent/refractory GD, antithyroid drugs over 5 years with positive TRAb. The TCR library was made from RNA that had been extracted from PBMCs in TRIzol. Criteria from the American Thyroid Association guidelines were applied to diagnose Graves' disease. Enrollment of patients was through an endocrinology department in Xi'an, China. This receptor was identified in a female donor with Graves disease. The chain combines TRBV20-1 with TRBJ1-5; weak D call: TRBD1 (6 bases). The input for sequencing was peripheral blood mononuclear cells (PBMCs), taken when the disease was refractory, from a patient treated with antithyroid drugs. CDR3 DNA sequence: TGCAGTGCTAGATCCCAGGGGACTCAGCCCCAGCATTTT. Amino acids: CSARSQGTQPQHF.